This T cell receptor beta chain was captured by sequencing in a study of T cell responses to AZD1222 COVID-19 vaccine. As regards this clone: What it binds is not known.

Repertoires were generated with immunoSEQ multiplex PCR, while TCRdb's copy carries only in-frame clones and drops some. The data hold 150,000 to 200,000 clones, with 92% observed a single time. Study findings and constraints: Regions left unmutated in variants are reportedly the target of nearly half of spike-specific TCRs. Spike-specific TCR breadth and depth rose after two AZD1222 doses.

CDR3 size: 12 residues. CDR1 and CDR2 from the germline V gene are LGHDT and YNNKEL (reference sequence). V was cut by 4 bases and J by 6 bases, with 10 bases left in between. This chain uses TRBV3-1 (or the pseudogene TRBV3-2) with TRBJ2-7; D may be TRBD2 (6 bases). Sample: peripheral blood, taken on day 0 of AZD1222 vaccination. The TCR sequence derives from an adult in good health. Written as DNA, the CDR3 is TGTGCCAGCAGCCCACGGAGGGGCGAGCAGTACTTC. Translation gives CASSPRRGEQYF.